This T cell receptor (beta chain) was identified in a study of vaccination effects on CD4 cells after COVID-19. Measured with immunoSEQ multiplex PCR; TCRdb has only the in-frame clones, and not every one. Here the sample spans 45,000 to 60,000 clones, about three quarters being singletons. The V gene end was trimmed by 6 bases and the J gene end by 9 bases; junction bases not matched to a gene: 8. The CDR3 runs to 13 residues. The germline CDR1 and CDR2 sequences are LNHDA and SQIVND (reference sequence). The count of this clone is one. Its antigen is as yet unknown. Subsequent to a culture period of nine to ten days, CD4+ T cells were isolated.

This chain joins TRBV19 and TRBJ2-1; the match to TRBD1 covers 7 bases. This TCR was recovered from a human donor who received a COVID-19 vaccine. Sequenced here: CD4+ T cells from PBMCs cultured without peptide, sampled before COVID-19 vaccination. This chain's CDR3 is CASSARGIGEQFF. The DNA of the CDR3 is TGTGCCAGTAGCGCCAGGGGGATCGGTGAGCAGTTCTTC.